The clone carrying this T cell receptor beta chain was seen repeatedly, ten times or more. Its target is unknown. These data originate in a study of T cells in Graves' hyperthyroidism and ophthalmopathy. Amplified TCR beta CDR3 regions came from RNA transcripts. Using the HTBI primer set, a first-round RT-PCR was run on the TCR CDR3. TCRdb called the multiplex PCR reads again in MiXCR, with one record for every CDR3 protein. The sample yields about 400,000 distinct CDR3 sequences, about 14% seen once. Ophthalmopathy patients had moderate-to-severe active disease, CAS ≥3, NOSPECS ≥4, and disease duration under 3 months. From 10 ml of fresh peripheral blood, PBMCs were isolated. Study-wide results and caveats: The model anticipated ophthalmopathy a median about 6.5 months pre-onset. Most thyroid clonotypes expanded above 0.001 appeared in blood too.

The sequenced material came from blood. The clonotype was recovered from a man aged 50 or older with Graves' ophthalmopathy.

The DNA for the CDR3 is TGCAGTGCTAGAAGGGGGACTGAAGCCCTACAGTACGGGGAGCTGTTTTTT. This sequence encodes CSARRGTEALQYGELFF. The chain recombines TRBV20-1 with TRBJ2-2; TRBD1 or TRBD2 may be the D gene (6 bases each). The CDR3 covers 17 residues. The V and J ends lost 2 bases and 7 bases respectively, with 23 bases between them. From germline, CDR1 is DFQATT and CDR2 SNEGSKA (reference sequence).